What follows are 31 T cell receptor beta chains derived from one specimen sequenced in a study of blood T cell repertoires in COVID-19. Generated by immunoSEQ multiplex PCR, the TCRdb table keeps only in-frame clones and is missing some. The sample shows roughly 150,000 clones, 75% to 85% of them seen only once. The sequenced sample was peripheral blood. These receptors all stem from a man aged 55 to 70 with acute or convalescent COVID-19.

The genes are TRBV5-6 and TRBJ2-4; TRBD1 agrees at 8 bases. The germline CDR1 and CDR2 sequences are SGHDT and YYEEEE. This CDR3 has 12 residues. V lost 5 bases, J lost 7 bases, and 2 bases stayed unmatched. CDR3 coding DNA: TGTGCCAGCAGTAGGGACAGGAACATTCAGTACTTC. Its protein product is CASSRDRNIQYF.

This clone was seen more than once but under ten times. The J gene is TRBJ1-2, the V gene TRBV30; D is possibly TRBD1 (5 bases). Germline CDR1 and CDR2: GTSNPN and SVGIG (reference sequence). The V end lost 3 bases, the J end lost 0 bases, and 14 bases lay between the germline ends. CDR3 length equals 15 residues. The CDR3 coding sequence is TGTGCCTGGAGACCTCCCGGGGGGGCTAACTATGGCTACACCTTC. Translating gives CAWRPPGGANYGYTF.

The chain combines TRBV19 with TRBJ2-3, with 9 bases that match TRBD2. Looked up from germline, CDR1 is LNHDA and CDR2 is SQIVND (reference sequence). Trimming at V came to 3 bases and at J to 3 bases, leaving 4 bases not matched to a gene. The CDR3 is 15 amino acids. The CDR3 bases are TGTGCCAGTAGTATGAGGAGCGGGAGGACAGATACGCAGTATTTT. It specifies CASSMRSGRTDTQYF.

This clone has only a few counts. V usage is TRBV3-1 (or the pseudogene TRBV3-2) and J usage is TRBJ1-4; D gene unclear. The length of the CDR3 is 14 residues. Germline V gene lookup returns CDR1 LGHDT and CDR2 YNNKEL (reference sequence). Trimming cost V 4 bases and J 8 bases, with 14 bases left between them. The CDR3 sequence is CASSPPGGEEKLFF. The CDR3 nucleotides are TGTGCCAGCAGCCCCCCGGGAGGCGAGGAAAAACTGTTTTTT.

This clone has only one observation. The V gene is TRBV2, the J gene TRBJ2-7, with 7 bases matching TRBD2. This CDR3 spans 13 amino acids. The germline CDR1 and CDR2 sequences are SNHLY and FYNNEI. V was clipped by 8 bases and J by 9 bases; unmatched bases: 13. CDR3 residues: CASHGGVYDGQYF. The CDR3 DNA sequence: TGTGCCAGCCATGGGGGGGTCTACGATGGGCAGTACTTC. Looking up the rest from reference TRBV2 and TRBJ2-7 gives the full variable domain: EPEVTQTPSHQVTQMGQEVILRCVPISNHLYFYWYRQILGQKVEFLVSFYNNEISEKSEIFDDQFSVERPDGSNFTLKIRSTKLEDSAMYFCASHGGVYDGQYFGPGTRLTVT.

The chain joins TRBV19 to TRBJ2-3; possible D gene TRBD1, 5 bases. The CDR3 totals 15 residues. The germline V gene encodes CDR1 LNHDA and CDR2 SQIVND (reference sequence). V gave up 5 bases and J gave up 1 base, with 13 bases separating them. The CDR3 DNA sequence: TGTGCCAGTAGTCCCCAGGGTCCGGGCACAGATACGCAGTATTTT. Residues: CASSPQGPGTDTQYF.

The rearrangement links TRBV10-1 to TRBJ1-1; the D gene is possibly TRBD1 (6 bases). Trimming took 4 bases from V and 6 from J, leaving 12 bases between them. This CDR3 has 13 residues. In germline, CDR1 is WNHNN, CDR2 SYGVQD (reference sequence). The CDR3: CASSAGDKAEAFF. CDR3 bases: TGCGCCAGCAGTGCAGGGGATAAAGCTGAAGCTTTCTTT.

This clone was picked up one time. This chain uses TRBV19 with TRBJ1-2; D is unclear. Germline V gene lookup returns CDR1 LNHDA and CDR2 SQIVND (reference sequence). V gave up 2 bases and J gave up 4 bases, with 11 bases separating them. The CDR3 is 14 amino acids. DNA for the CDR3: TGTGCCAGTAGTATACTCCCGAGTTCCTATGGCTACACCTTC. Its translation: CASSILPSSYGYTF.

The chain couples TRBV2 to TRBJ1-2, with TRBD1 matching 7 bases. The CDR3 contains 14 residues. With V trimmed by 5 bases and J by 2 bases, 5 bases remained unmatched. Germline V CDR1 and CDR2: SNHLY, FYNNEI. The CDR3 DNA follows: TGTGCCAGCAGTCGACAGGGCAACAACTATGGCTACACCTTC. This codes for CASSRQGNNYGYTF.

The chain links TRBV10-2 to TRBJ2-3; TRBD2 matches 7 bases. V shed 2 bases and J 1 base; nucleotides not matched to a gene: 3. The CDR3 is 15 residues long. From germline, CDR1 is WSHSY and CDR2 SAAADI. The CDR3 sequence is CASSERAGGTDTQYF. CDR3 bases: TGCGCCAGCAGTGAGAGGGCGGGGGGCACAGATACGCAGTATTTT.

This clone showed up just once. The genes are TRBV7-3 and TRBJ2-7; maybe TRBD2 (6 bases). The germline V gene has CDR1 SGHTA and CDR2 FQGTGA. Trimming cost V 0 bases and J 9 bases, with 27 bases left between them. The CDR3 length is 18 residues. As DNA, the CDR3 is TGTGCCAGCAGCTTAACAGGTTCGGTTACGGTTAGCGGAGGGGTGCAGTACTTC. This sequence encodes CASSLTGSVTVSGGVQYF.

The CDR3 region is CASTRTSGTYEQYF. The CDR3 nucleotides are TGTGCCAGCACCAGGACTAGCGGAACCTACGAGCAGTACTTC. The chain couples TRBV6-5 to TRBJ2-7, with 10 bases fitting TRBD2. The CDR3 runs 14 residues. With 7 bases clipped from V and 2 bases from J, the junction kept 5 bases outside the gene matches. Germline V gene data show CDR1 as MNHEY and CDR2 as SVGAGI.

V and J are TRBV18 and TRBJ1-3; TRBD1 aligns across 7 bases. In germline, CDR1 is KGHSH, CDR2 LQKENI. The V and J ends lost 3 bases and 1 base, in that order; junction bases with no gene match: 6. The CDR3 runs 16 residues. CDR3 loop: CASSPGTALSGNTIYF. CDR3 DNA: TGTGCCAGCTCACCTGGGACAGCCTTATCTGGAAACACCATATATTTT.

There are a few counts of this clone. The J gene is TRBJ2-5, the V gene TRBV14; no definite D call. V lost 0 bases, J lost 5 bases, and 4 bases lay in between. The CDR3 totals 12 residues. CDR1 and CDR2 (germline): SGHDN, FVKESK. In nucleotides, the CDR3 is TGTGCCAGCAGCCAAGATCAGGAGACCCAGTACTTC. Protein product: CASSQDQETQYF.

The rearrangement uses TRBV27 and TRBJ1-4; D is unresolved. V was shortened by 3 bases and J by 3 bases, with 11 bases between the two germline ends. The CDR3 totals 15 residues. Germline-derived CDR1 and CDR2 are MNHEY and SMNVEV (reference sequence). This CDR3 reads CASSLRVSANEKLFF. CDR3 nucleotides: TGTGCCAGCAGTTTGCGGGTGTCGGCTAATGAAAAACTGTTTTTT.

The rearrangement uses TRBV11-2 and TRBJ2-7, with D possibly matching TRBD2 (5 bases). From germline, CDR1 is SGHAT and CDR2 FQNNGV. The CDR3 is 12 residues long. Trimming removed 5 bases at V and 6 bases at J, with 11 bases between. CDR3 DNA sequence: TGTGCCAGCAGCATTAACGGAGGCGAGCAGTACTTC. Its protein product is CASSINGGEQYF.

The chain carries TRBV10-3 and TRBJ2-7; TRBD1 agrees at 9 bases. The V segment lost 6 bases and the J segment 5 bases; nucleotides outside the gene matches: 8. Germline V gene sequence: CDR1 ENHRY, CDR2 SYGVKD. This CDR3 is built from 14 residues. The CDR3 nucleotides read TGTGCCATCAGCCAGGCACAGGGGGCCCACGAGCAGTACTTC. Its protein is CAISQAQGAHEQYF.

The V gene is TRBV28, the J gene TRBJ1-1, with D possibly TRBD1 on 6 matching bases. Looked up from germline, CDR1 is MDHEN and CDR2 is SYDVKM. This CDR3 has 19 residues. V gave up 1 base and J gave up 0 bases, with 21 bases separating them. CDR3 nucleotide sequence: TGTGCCAGCAGTTTATTCCTAGTCGGGGCCAGGGGCCTGAACACTGAAGCTTTCTTT. Protein: CASSLFLVGARGLNTEAFF.

The chain has TRBV5-6 and TRBJ2-5, with D perhaps TRBD1 (6 bases). The V gene's germline CDR1 is SGHDT and CDR2 YYEEEE. V lost 0 bases and J lost 0, with 12 bases in between. The CDR3 consists of 16 residues. The DNA for the CDR3 is TGTGCCAGCAGCTTGGAGAAAGGGGGATACCAAGAGACCCAGTACTTC. Encoded protein: CASSLEKGGYQETQYF.

The chain recombines TRBV5-1 with TRBJ2-5, with 9 bases that match TRBD2. CDR1 SGHRS and CDR2 YFSETQ come from the germline V gene. After removal of 0 bases from V and 5 bases from J, the junction contained 11 bases not matched to a gene. The CDR3 loop spans 17 amino acids. The CDR3 sequence: CASSLGREGLQMETQYF. CDR3 nucleotides: TGCGCCAGCAGCTTGGGGCGGGAGGGACTACAAATGGAGACCCAGTACTTC. The whole variable domain, filled in from reference TRBV5-1 and TRBJ2-5, reads KAGVTQTPRYLIKTRGQQVTLSCSPISGHRSVSWYQQTPGQGLQFLFEYFSETQRNKGNFPGRFSGRQFSNSRSEMNVSTLELGDSALYLCASSLGREGLQMETQYFGPGTRLLVL.

This sequence joins TRBV7-9 and TRBJ2-7; 14 bases are a match to TRBD2. This CDR3 is built from 16 residues. V lost 5 bases and J lost 6; bases outside the gene matches: 9. CDR1 SEHNR and CDR2 FQNEAQ come from the germline V gene (reference sequence). CDR3 region: CASSPGTSGSGGEQYF. The CDR3 bases are TGTGCCAGCAGCCCTGGGACTAGCGGGAGTGGGGGCGAGCAGTACTTC. Supplemented by reference TRBV7-9 and TRBJ2-7, the full variable domain reads DTGVSQNPRHKITKRGQNVTFRCDPISEHNRLYWYRQTLGQGPEFLTYFQNEAQLEKSRLLSDRFSAERPKGSFSTLEIQRTEQGDSAMYLCASSPGTSGSGGEQYFGPGTRLTVT.

This clone was counted ten times or more. This chain uses TRBV5-1 with TRBJ2-6, with TRBD1 as a possible D gene (6 bases). Germline assignment: CDR1 SGHRS and CDR2 YFSETQ. Trimming removed 0 bases from V and 1 base from J, with 17 bases in between. This CDR3 is built from 19 residues. This CDR3 reads CASSLVEEDSNSGANVLTF. In nucleotides, the CDR3 is TGCGCCAGCAGCTTGGTGGAAGAGGACAGCAATTCTGGGGCCAACGTCCTGACTTTC.

There are a few counts of this clone. V gene TRBV13 combines with J gene TRBJ2-5; D gene uncertain. This CDR3 has 15 residues. Germline assignment: CDR1 PRHDT and CDR2 FYEKMQ (reference sequence). The V end lost 5 bases, the J end lost 5 bases, and 18 bases lay between the germline ends. Here the CDR3 DNA reads TGTGCCAGCAGCCCCTCTCATGGAGCGAGGGAGACCCAGTACTTC. Its translation is CASSPSHGARETQYF.

The rearrangement uses TRBV18 and TRBJ2-4; no reliable D call. The germline CDR1 and CDR2 sequences are KGHSH and LQKENI. There are 14 residues in the CDR3. With 3 bases removed from V and 6 bases from J, the gap between germline ends came to 12 bases. CDR3 protein: CASSPSYQVNIQYF. The CDR3 coding sequence is TGTGCCAGCTCACCTTCGTACCAGGTAAACATTCAGTACTTC. Combining the CDR3 with reference TRBV18 and TRBJ2-4 gives the whole variable domain NAGVMQNPRHLVRRRGQEARLRCSPMKGHSHVYWYRQLPEEGLKFMVYLQKENIIDESGMPKERFSAEFPKEGPSILRIQQVVRGDSAAYFCASSPSYQVNIQYFGAGTRLSVL.

The V and J genes are TRBV7-2 and TRBJ2-2, with TRBD2 matching 13 bases. The CDR3 loop spans 17 amino acids. Germline CDR1 and CDR2: SGHTA and FQGNSA. With V trimmed by 6 bases and J by 7 bases, 11 bases remained unmatched. DNA of the CDR3: TGTGCCAGCAGTCTCCTAGGGACTAGCGGGAATATCGGGGAGCTGTTTTTT. This codes for CASSLLGTSGNIGELFF.

The chain couples TRBV28 to TRBJ1-2; D is perhaps TRBD1 (5 bases). The CDR3 extends over 16 amino acids. CDR1 is MDHEN and CDR2 is SYDVKM in the germline V gene. The V gene lost 4 bases and the J gene lost 4 bases, with 19 bases spanning the gap. CDR3 in amino acids: CASSYHIGGRSYGYTF. CDR3 coding DNA: TGTGCCAGCAGTTACCACATCGGGGGACGTAGCTATGGCTACACCTTC.

The rearrangement uses TRBV10-2 and TRBJ2-7; TRBD2 agrees at 10 bases. CDR1 is WSHSY and CDR2 is SAAADI in the germline V gene. CDR3 size: 15 residues. The trim removed 6 bases at V and 5 bases at J, leaving 10 bases unmatched. For the CDR3, the DNA is TGCGCCAGCAGAAAAGCAGCGGGAGGGATGGACGAGCAGTACTTC. Its protein is CASRKAAGGMDEQYF.

The V call is TRBV28, the J call TRBJ1-2, with TRBD1 matching 7 bases. Losses at the gene ends were 3 bases for V and 7 bases for J; bases not matched to a gene: 11. The CDR3 is 15 residues long. CDR1 and CDR2 from the germline V gene are MDHEN and SYDVKM. CDR3 coding DNA: TGTGCCAGCAGTTTGACAGGGCGGGGTATGGGTGGCTACACCTTC. Translating it yields CASSLTGRGMGGYTF.

The V gene is TRBV12-2, the J gene TRBJ1-2. TRBV12-2 counts as a pseudogene. There are 19 residues in the CDR3. CDR3 in DNA: TGTGCAAGTCGCTTAGGCCGCCCTATAAACCTTATAGCTAACTATGGCTACACCTTC. Its translation: CASRLGRPINLIANYGYTF.

The chain employs TRBV3-1 (or the pseudogene TRBV3-2) and TRBJ2-7, with 11 bases matching TRBD2. Germline V gives CDR1 LGHDT, CDR2 YNNKEL (reference sequence). The CDR3 is 18 residues long. With V trimmed by 4 bases and J by 2 bases, 13 bases remained unmatched. This chain's CDR3 is CASSPAITSGSPPYEQYF. The CDR3 region has the DNA TGTGCCAGCAGCCCTGCCATCACTAGCGGGAGTCCTCCCTACGAGCAGTACTTC.

The count of this clone is one. This chain uses TRBV24-1 with TRBJ2-5; the match to TRBD2 covers 7 bases. This CDR3 contains 13 residues. Germline lookup yields CDR1 KGHDR and CDR2 SFDVKD. J was trimmed by 7 bases and V by 4 bases; bases with no gene match: 5. The CDR3 spells CATSEGGLGTQYF. The CDR3 nucleotides read TGTGCCACCAGTGAGGGGGGGTTGGGGACCCAGTACTTC.